The rows below give T cell receptor beta chains drawn from one sample of a study of CD8 T cells in Susac syndrome. TCRdb redid the calling of the immunoSEQ multiplex PCR reads with MiXCR, one entry per CDR3 protein. The sample shows just over 300,000 distinct CDR3 sequences, around 92% of them seen only once. Input material: CD4+ T cells from PBMCs. These receptors were taken from a human donor with multiple sclerosis. CDR3s include the opening cysteine and the closing phenylalanine or tryptophan. The D gene is left open where the match is weak. Clone size is given for some rows only: seen once, a few or many times, or a class if the clone is expanded.

j_call d_call v_call clone_size cdr3_nt cdr3_aa
TRBJ2-1 TRBD2 TRBV12-3/TRBV12-4 NA TGTGCCAGCAGTTCTGGCCGGGGCGGCGGGAGCTCCTACAATGAGCAGTTCTTC CASSSGRGGGSSYNEQFF
TRBJ1-5 NA TRBV19 NA TGTGCCAGTAGTATAGATGCGCAGCCCCAGCATTTT CASSIDAQPQHF
TRBJ2-7 TRBD1 TRBV20-1 NA TGCAGTGCTAGAGGGGACAGGGGGCCTGGAATCTACGAGCAGTACTTC CSARGDRGPGIYEQYF
TRBJ1-1 NA TRBV12-3/TRBV12-4 NA TGTGCCAGCAGTTTATATCAGGGAGACACTGAAGCTTTCTTT CASSLYQGDTEAFF
TRBJ2-1 NA TRBV20-1 NA TGCAGTGCTACTATGGGCGTCAATGAGCAGTTCTTC CSATMGVNEQFF
TRBJ1-1 NA TRBV6-1 NA TGTGCCAGGGCAGGGACACCGAACACTGAAGCTTTCTTT CARAGTPNTEAFF
TRBJ1-5 NA TRBV19 NA TGTGCCAGTAGTGTTGTCGGCCAACGAAAGGTTCAGCCCCAGCATTTT CASSVVGQRKVQPQHF
TRBJ1-1 NA TRBV5-1 NA TGCGCCAGTTCACGGGGGCCGGGAACTGAAGCTTTCTTT CASSRGPGTEAFF
TRBJ2-5 NA TRBV20-1 once TGCAGTACCCCTTTCCGACAAGAGACCCAGTACTTC CSTPFRQETQYF
TRBJ1-4 NA TRBV6-5 NA TGTGCCAGCAGTCAATTTACTAATGAAAAACTGTTTTTT CASSQFTNEKLFF
TRBJ2-2 NA TRBV4-3 NA TGCGCCAGCAGCCAAGAAGTAGGAAGGGGCCAAGGGACCGGGGAGCTGTTTTTT CASSQEVGRGQGTGELFF
TRBJ2-4 TRBD2 TRBV28 NA TGTGCCAGCAGCTCAAGATGGTTAAGAGGGAGGGGCGAAGGTTTAGCCAAAAACATTCAGTACTTC CASSSRWLRGRGEGLAKNIQYF
TRBJ2-5 TRBD2 TRBV9 NA TGTGCCAGCAGCGTCGGTGCGGGGGGGTACCAAGAGACCCAGTACTTC CASSVGAGGYQETQYF
TRBJ1-6 TRBD1 TRBV18 NA TGTGCCAGCTCCCCCGGACAGGCGGGGGATTCACCCCTCCACTTT CASSPGQAGDSPLHF
TRBJ2-7 TRBD2 TRBV9 NA TGTGCCAGCAGCGCCACCGGGCTAGCGGGGGTCTACGAGCAGTACTTC CASSATGLAGVYEQYF
TRBJ2-3 NA TRBV3-1 NA TGTGCCAGCAGCTATTGGGGAACAGGTGGGGGCACAGATACGCAGTATTTT CASSYWGTGGGTDTQYF
TRBJ1-3 NA TRBV4-1 NA TGCGCCAGCAGCCATGTCGTACGGGAGAGAAACACCATATATTTT CASSHVVRERNTIYF
TRBJ2-1 TRBD2 TRBV7-9 NA TGTGCCAGCAGCTTCGCGCTAGCGGCACGGGGTGAGCAGTTCTTC CASSFALAARGEQFF
TRBJ2-3 NA TRBV14 NA TGTGCCAGCAGCCAGGTCAATTCGGATACGCAGTATTTT CASSQVNSDTQYF
TRBJ2-5 NA TRBV28 NA TGTGCCAGCGGCGCCGGGAACCAAGAGACCCAGTACTTC CASGAGNQETQYF
TRBJ1-6 NA TRBV6-6 NA TGTGCCAGCAGGACCGGACGGAATTCACCCCTCCACTTT CASRTGRNSPLHF
TRBJ1-1 NA TRBV30 NA TGTGCCTGGAGTTCCCCTAACAAAGCTTTCTTT CAWSSPNKAFF
TRBJ1-5 NA TRBV21-1 NA TGTGCCAGCAGCAAATCGGAGGGACAGGGGAGGAATCAGCCCCAGCATTTT CASSKSEGQGRNQPQHF
TRBJ2-3 NA TRBV11-3 once TGTGCCAGCAGCTTGGCAGGGACGGGTACCGGAGATACGCAGTATTTT CASSLAGTGTGDTQYF
TRBJ1-5 TRBD1 TRBV12-3/TRBV12-4 NA TGTGCCAGCAGTTTAGGACAGGGCACTAATCAGCCCCAGCATTTT CASSLGQGTNQPQHF
TRBJ2-5 NA TRBV5-5 NA TGTGCCAGCAGCTTGGGTGGGGCTCTCCGGGAGACCCAGTACTTC CASSLGGALRETQYF
TRBJ2-7 TRBD1 TRBV20-1 once TGCAGTGCTACCCAACAGGGGAGCGAGCAGTACTTC CSATQQGSEQYF
TRBJ2-6 NA TRBV20-1 NA TGCAGTGCTAGGGGATCTGGGGCCAACGTCCTGACTTTC CSARGSGANVLTF
TRBJ2-3 NA TRBV30 NA TGTGCCCGAGGGGGGTCAGGGCCTAGCACAGATACGCAGTATTTT CARGGSGPSTDTQYF
TRBJ1-5 NA TRBV20-1 NA TGCGGGGGGACCGAGGACAGCAATCAGCCCCAGCATTTT CGGTEDSNQPQHF
TRBJ1-2 NA TRBV6-5 NA TGTGCCAGCAGTTACGCCCCACAGGGTTCGAGTTACACCTTC CASSYAPQGSSYTF
TRBJ1-1 NA TRBV19 NA TGTGCCAGTAGTATAGAGAGGGTTCACACTGAAGCTTTCTTT CASSIERVHTEAFF
TRBJ2-1 TRBD2 TRBV5-1 NA TGCGCCAGCAGCTTGGGCGGGACTAGCGGGAACAATGAGCAGTTCTTC CASSLGGTSGNNEQFF
TRBJ1-4 NA TRBV29-1 NA TGCAGCGTTGAAGGGGGCTCAGATGAAAAACTGTTTTTT CSVEGGSDEKLFF
TRBJ2-7 NA TRBV11-2 NA TGTGCCAGCAGCGTAACAGGGTCCCGCTACGAGCAGTACTTC CASSVTGSRYEQYF
TRBJ2-5 TRBD2 TRBV5-1 NA TGCGCCAGCAGCGGGACTAGCGGGGGGACGTCTGGGACCCAGTACTTC CASSGTSGGTSGTQYF
TRBJ1-2 TRBD1 TRBV9 NA TGTGCCAGCAGCCCGCGGGGACAGGGAGGTCCAGATGGCTACACCTTC CASSPRGQGGPDGYTF
TRBJ2-1 NA TRBV6-5 NA TGTGCCAGCAGCACTCAAATTTATGGTGAGCAGTTCTTC CASSTQIYGEQFF
TRBJ2-1 NA TRBV11-2 NA TGTGCCAGCAGCTTAGATCCGTCACGGCCGGGGAATGAGCAGTTCTTC CASSLDPSRPGNEQFF
TRBJ1-4 NA TRBV7-2 NA TGTGCCAGCAGCCGAGAGTATGCAACTAATGAAAAACTGTTTTTT CASSREYATNEKLFF
TRBJ2-1 TRBD2 TRBV4-3 NA TGCGCCAGCAGCCAAGATCCATTATCGGGAGGGTACAATGAGCAGTTCTTC CASSQDPLSGGYNEQFF
TRBJ2-5 NA TRBV2 NA TGTGCCAGCAGTGATGCGAGGGCAGGGAGTCATGAGACCCAGTACTTC CASSDARAGSHETQYF
TRBJ2-2 NA TRBV12-3/TRBV12-4 NA TGTGCCAGCAGTTCTCCTCGACAGGGAGGATCGAACACCGGGGAGCTGTTTTTT CASSSPRQGGSNTGELFF
TRBJ1-1 NA TRBV7-2 NA TGTGCCAGCAGCTTTAAAGCAGGGAGGCAAACTGAAGCTTTCTTT CASSFKAGRQTEAFF
TRBJ2-3 NA TRBV12-3/TRBV12-4 NA TGTGCCAGCAGTTCTCCAGTACACGGAGATACGCAGTATTTT CASSSPVHGDTQYF
TRBJ1-5 TRBD1 TRBV6-5 NA TGTGCCAGCAGTTCCCTGGACAGGGCCGGCAATCAGCCCCAGCATTTT CASSSLDRAGNQPQHF
TRBJ1-1 TRBD1 TRBV6-6 NA TGTGCCACCGATAGGGACAGGGGTCTGAACGCTTTCTTT CATDRDRGLNAFF
TRBJ2-1 NA TRBV29-1 NA TGCAGCGTTTTAGGGCGGTACAATGAGCAGTTCTTC CSVLGRYNEQFF
TRBJ2-1 NA TRBV7-2 NA TGTGCCAGCAGCCCGACGGACAAAAACAATGAGCAGTTCTTC CASSPTDKNNEQFF
TRBJ2-7 NA TRBV4-3 NA TGCGCCAGCAGCCAAGATTTTGGCGGCGAGCAGTACTTC CASSQDFGGEQYF
TRBJ2-6 TRBD1 TRBV7-8 NA TGTGCCAGCAGCCCTCGGGTCCAGCGAGGGGGCCTAATCGTTCCTGGGGCCAACGTCCTGACTTTC CASSPRVQRGGLIVPGANVLTF
TRBJ2-7 NA TRBV19 NA TGTGCCACCAGGGGGAGGGGAGACGAGCAGTACTTC CATRGRGDEQYF